The 20 T cell receptor beta chains presented below share a single source sample, sequenced in a study of blood T cell repertoires in COVID-19. Libraries were prepared by immunoSEQ multiplex PCR; TCRdb keeps only in-frame clonotypes and omits some of them. The profile shows 150,000 to 200,000 clones, just under 85% of them singletons. Specimen: peripheral blood. The source is a woman of 80 years or more with COVID-19, enrolled during active disease.

The V call is TRBV5-6, the J call TRBJ1-5; TRBD1 aligns across 10 bases. Germline V gives CDR1 SGHDT, CDR2 YYEEEE. There are 19 residues in the CDR3. Trimming cost V 1 base and J 0 bases; bases outside gene matches: 10. CDR3 bases: TGTGCCAGCAGCTTGTTTGGGGACAGGGGCCGTCATAGCAATCAGCCCCAGCATTTT. This translates into CASSLFGDRGRHSNQPQHF.

V and J are TRBV10-3 and TRBJ1-5, with 7 bases lining up with TRBD1. This CDR3 is 14 amino acids long. The germline CDR1 and CDR2 sequences are ENHRY and SYGVKD. V dropped 10 bases and J dropped 7; count of bases not matched to a gene: 13. The DNA for the CDR3 is TGTGCCACCGGTGGACAGGCGAGCGACCAGCCCCAGCATTTT. Translated, it gives CATGGQASDQPQHF.

V usage is TRBV2 and J usage is TRBJ2-7, with D possibly being TRBD1 (5 bases). Trimming removed 7 bases from V and 7 bases from J, with 20 bases in between. The CDR3 consists of 14 residues. CDR1 is SNHLY and CDR2 is FYNNEI in the germline V gene. CDR3 amino acids: CASKVVRALSEQYF. CDR3 DNA sequence: TGTGCCAGCAAGGTCGTCAGGGCCCTCTCTGAGCAGTACTTC.

The CDR3 DNA reads TGTGCCAGCTCACCCATAATGAGCTCTGGAAACACCATATATTTT. Amino acids: CASSPIMSSGNTIYF. The V call is TRBV18, the J call TRBJ1-3; unclear D gene. Trimming cost V 3 bases and J 0 bases, with 9 bases left between them. The CDR3 extends over 15 amino acids. Germline lookup yields CDR1 KGHSH and CDR2 LQKENI.

In its sample, this clone was seen once. CDR3 bases: TGTGCCAGTAGCCGGGGACAGGACCTTCCCCAGCATTTT. It is translated as CASSRGQDLPQHF. This chain links TRBV6-2 or TRBV6-3 with TRBJ1-5; 8 positions agree with TRBD1. The CDR3 extends over 13 amino acids. In germline, CDR1 is MNHEY, CDR2 SVGEGT. Trimming removed 9 bases from V and 10 bases from J; junction bases left unmatched: 11.

The chain has TRBV30 and TRBJ1-6; TRBD1 is a possible D gene (5 bases). Trimming cost V 1 base and J 3 bases, with 16 bases left between them. Looked up from germline, CDR1 is GTSNPN and CDR2 is SVGIG (reference sequence). There are 17 residues in the CDR3. CDR3 DNA sequence: TGTGCCTGGAGTGAAGGGGTGGGGGGGTTCTATAATTCACCCCTCCACTTT. Protein product: CAWSEGVGGFYNSPLHF.

The chain joins TRBV9 to TRBJ1-6; 7 nucleotides match TRBD1. V shed 0 bases, J shed 4 bases, and the junction held 4 bases outside the gene matches. This CDR3 is built from 16 residues. Germline V CDR1 and CDR2: SGDLS, YYNGEE. This chain's CDR3 is CASSVGSGGYNSPLHF. DNA of the CDR3: TGTGCCAGCAGCGTAGGTTCAGGGGGTTATAATTCACCCCTCCACTTT.

The chain is built from TRBV5-4 and TRBJ2-7, with D perhaps matching TRBD2 (6 bases). The germline gives CDR1 SGHNT, CDR2 YYREEE (reference sequence). This CDR3 contains 18 residues. With 2 bases removed from V and 2 bases from J, the gap between germline ends came to 23 bases. Written as DNA, the CDR3 is TGTGCCAGCAGCTTAATCGGGAGAGGTTCTGGGGCAACCTACGAGCAGTACTTC. This sequence encodes CASSLIGRGSGATYEQYF. The full variable domain, in which reference TRBV5-4 and TRBJ2-7 provide the parts outside the CDR3, is ETGVTQSPTHLIKTRGQQVTLRCSSQSGHNTVSWYQQALGQGPQFIFQYYREEENGRGNFPPRFSGLQFPNYSSELNVNALELDDSALYLCASSLIGRGSGATYEQYFGPGTRLTVT.

The chain uses TRBV18 and TRBJ1-3; the D gene is possibly TRBD1 (5 bases). V shed 3 bases and J shed 3 bases, with 12 bases lying between them. CDR1 and CDR2 (germline): KGHSH, LQKENI. The CDR3 runs to 15 residues. CDR3 in DNA: TGTGCCAGCTCACCCACCCAGGGTATTGGAAACACCATATATTTT. This translates into CASSPTQGIGNTIYF.

The chain links TRBV7-3 to TRBJ1-1; D perhaps matches TRBD1 (6 bases). Trimming cost V 2 bases and J 0 bases, with 10 bases left between them. Germline V gene lookup returns CDR1 SGHTA and CDR2 FQGTGA. The CDR3 spans 15 residues. CDR3 DNA sequence: TGTGCCAGCAGCTTATTGGGGGCAATGAACACTGAAGCTTTCTTT. Protein sequence: CASSLLGAMNTEAFF.

The V and J genes are TRBV6-2 or TRBV6-3 and TRBJ1-2, with TRBD1 matching 8 bases. The CDR3 runs 13 residues. The trim removed 4 bases at V and 8 bases at J, leaving 6 bases unmatched. Germline CDR1 reads MNHEY; CDR2 reads SVGEGT. CDR3 protein: CASSFTGGLGYTF. CDR3 coding DNA: TGTGCCAGCAGTTTCACAGGGGGTTTAGGCTACACCTTC.

This clone has more than one count but fewer than ten. The chain has TRBV5-1 and TRBJ2-1; 10 nucleotides align to TRBD1. V shed 2 bases, J shed 6 bases, and the junction held 11 bases outside the gene matches. Germline values: CDR1 SGHRS, CDR2 YFSETQ. This CDR3 region has 17 residues. CDR3: CASSFAGDRGRSNEQFF. CDR3 sequence (DNA): TGCGCCAGCAGCTTCGCTGGGGACAGGGGAAGATCCAATGAGCAGTTCTTC. Full variable domain (rest looked up from reference TRBV5-1 and TRBJ2-1): KAGVTQTPRYLIKTRGQQVTLSCSPISGHRSVSWYQQTPGQGLQFLFEYFSETQRNKGNFPGRFSGRQFSNSRSEMNVSTLELGDSALYLCASSFAGDRGRSNEQFFGPGTRLTVL.

This chain connects TRBV7-9 to TRBJ2-7; 9 bases fit TRBD1. This CDR3 spans 15 amino acids. Germline V gives CDR1 SEHNR, CDR2 FQNEAQ (reference sequence). The V and J ends lost 5 bases and 1 base, in that order; junction bases with no gene match: 6. DNA of the CDR3: TGTGCCAGCAGCACGGGACAGGGAGTTTCCTACGAGCAGTACTTC. Protein sequence: CASSTGQGVSYEQYF.

In nucleotides, the CDR3 is TGCGCCAGCAGCCAAGACCGAGGGTTTGACTACACCTTC. Translating it yields CASSQDRGFDYTF. The rearrangement links TRBV4-3 to TRBJ1-2, with D unclear. This CDR3 comprises 13 residues. The germline V and J ends were trimmed by 0 bases and 10 bases, with 12 bases remaining between them. Per the germline V gene, CDR1 is LGHNA and CDR2 is YSLEER.

This clone was counted a few times. V is TRBV6-5 and J is TRBJ2-7; 14 nucleotides align to TRBD2. The CDR3 consists of 15 residues. CDR1 is MNHEY, CDR2 SVGAGI, per germline. Trimming removed 7 bases from V and 3 bases from J; junction bases left unmatched: 5. CDR3 in DNA: TGTGCCAGCACTCCTGGGACTAGCGGGAGCTACGAGCAGTACTTC. Protein: CASTPGTSGSYEQYF.

In its sample, this clone was seen once. The rearrangement links TRBV7-5 to TRBJ2-7; the D call TRBD1 from the table was never checked on the DNA. TRBV7-5 counts as a pseudogene. CDR3 length: 16 amino acids. This CDR3 is CVRSLNRQGAWSEQYF. CDR3 coding DNA: TGTGTCAGAAGCTTAAATAGACAGGGGGCTTGGTCCGAGCAGTACTTC.

V usage is TRBV9 and J usage is TRBJ1-3; no reliable D call. Looked up from germline, CDR1 is SGDLS and CDR2 is YYNGEE. The V and J ends lost 0 bases and 6 bases respectively, with 4 bases between them. This CDR3 region has 12 residues. The CDR3 DNA sequence: TGTGCCAGCAGCGTAGACAAAAACACCATATATTTT. Translation gives CASSVDKNTIYF.

The chain joins TRBV5-8 to TRBJ2-7; TRBD1 aligns across 10 bases. Looked up from germline, CDR1 is SGHTS and CDR2 is YDEGEE. J lost 2 bases, V lost 5 bases, and 7 bases had no gene match. The CDR3 contains 15 residues. The CDR3 reads CASSHGQGVAYEQYF. The CDR3 DNA sequence: TGTGCCAGCAGTCACGGACAGGGGGTGGCCTACGAGCAGTACTTC.

V is TRBV6-1 and J is TRBJ2-7; D gene unclear. CDR1 is MNHNS, CDR2 SASEGT, per germline. V was pared by 1 base and J by 0 bases, with 7 bases between. The CDR3 is made up of 14 amino acids. The CDR3: CASSEGFSSYEQYF. CDR3 nucleotides: TGTGCCAGCAGTGAAGGGTTCAGCTCCTACGAGCAGTACTTC.

The table lists this clone with a count of one. This sequence joins TRBV30 and TRBJ2-7, with D possibly TRBD2 on 6 matching bases. Between the trimmed V and J ends, which lost 3 bases and 6 bases, there was a span of 9 bases. The CDR3 covers 11 residues. Germline lookup yields CDR1 GTSNPN and CDR2 SVGIG (reference sequence). The CDR3 DNA sequence: TGTGCCTGGAGACGGGGGTTCGAGCAGTACTTC. It encodes CAWRRGFEQYF.